Listed here are 2 T cell receptor beta chains from one sample, sequenced in a study of CD4 T cells in relation to SARS-CoV-2 and coronaviruses. Profiling relied on immunoSEQ multiplex PCR, and the TCRdb table lists in-frame clones only, not all of them. The repertoire holds about 23,000 clones, with about 70% as singletons. These receptors lack a known antigen. Unexposed donor CD4+ T cells date from about 2011-2018, before the COVID-19 pandemic. CD4+ T cells were isolated from the cells after about ten days of culture. Sequencing used CD4+ T cells from PBMCs, cultured in vitro. These TCRs come from a human donor in good health.

The V gene is TRBV18, the J gene TRBJ2-7; TRBD2 might be the D (5 bases). Trimming cost V 2 bases and J 6 bases, with 11 bases left between them. Germline CDR1 and CDR2: KGHSH and LQKENI. The CDR3 spans 13 residues. CDR3 coding DNA: TGTGCCAGCTCACCAGCGGGTTCTAGCGAGCAGTACTTC. It codes for CASSPAGSSEQYF.

The CDR3 region is CASSLGPVSGTQRYGYTF. Here the CDR3 DNA reads TGCGCCAGCAGCTTGGGCCCGGTATCCGGGACTCAAAGATATGGCTACACCTTC. V usage is TRBV5-1 and J usage is TRBJ1-2, with a weak D call TRBD1 (5 bases). CDR3 length: 18 amino acids. Germline V gene sequence: CDR1 SGHRS, CDR2 YFSETQ. Deletions cut 0 bases from V and 5 bases from J, with 23 bases between.